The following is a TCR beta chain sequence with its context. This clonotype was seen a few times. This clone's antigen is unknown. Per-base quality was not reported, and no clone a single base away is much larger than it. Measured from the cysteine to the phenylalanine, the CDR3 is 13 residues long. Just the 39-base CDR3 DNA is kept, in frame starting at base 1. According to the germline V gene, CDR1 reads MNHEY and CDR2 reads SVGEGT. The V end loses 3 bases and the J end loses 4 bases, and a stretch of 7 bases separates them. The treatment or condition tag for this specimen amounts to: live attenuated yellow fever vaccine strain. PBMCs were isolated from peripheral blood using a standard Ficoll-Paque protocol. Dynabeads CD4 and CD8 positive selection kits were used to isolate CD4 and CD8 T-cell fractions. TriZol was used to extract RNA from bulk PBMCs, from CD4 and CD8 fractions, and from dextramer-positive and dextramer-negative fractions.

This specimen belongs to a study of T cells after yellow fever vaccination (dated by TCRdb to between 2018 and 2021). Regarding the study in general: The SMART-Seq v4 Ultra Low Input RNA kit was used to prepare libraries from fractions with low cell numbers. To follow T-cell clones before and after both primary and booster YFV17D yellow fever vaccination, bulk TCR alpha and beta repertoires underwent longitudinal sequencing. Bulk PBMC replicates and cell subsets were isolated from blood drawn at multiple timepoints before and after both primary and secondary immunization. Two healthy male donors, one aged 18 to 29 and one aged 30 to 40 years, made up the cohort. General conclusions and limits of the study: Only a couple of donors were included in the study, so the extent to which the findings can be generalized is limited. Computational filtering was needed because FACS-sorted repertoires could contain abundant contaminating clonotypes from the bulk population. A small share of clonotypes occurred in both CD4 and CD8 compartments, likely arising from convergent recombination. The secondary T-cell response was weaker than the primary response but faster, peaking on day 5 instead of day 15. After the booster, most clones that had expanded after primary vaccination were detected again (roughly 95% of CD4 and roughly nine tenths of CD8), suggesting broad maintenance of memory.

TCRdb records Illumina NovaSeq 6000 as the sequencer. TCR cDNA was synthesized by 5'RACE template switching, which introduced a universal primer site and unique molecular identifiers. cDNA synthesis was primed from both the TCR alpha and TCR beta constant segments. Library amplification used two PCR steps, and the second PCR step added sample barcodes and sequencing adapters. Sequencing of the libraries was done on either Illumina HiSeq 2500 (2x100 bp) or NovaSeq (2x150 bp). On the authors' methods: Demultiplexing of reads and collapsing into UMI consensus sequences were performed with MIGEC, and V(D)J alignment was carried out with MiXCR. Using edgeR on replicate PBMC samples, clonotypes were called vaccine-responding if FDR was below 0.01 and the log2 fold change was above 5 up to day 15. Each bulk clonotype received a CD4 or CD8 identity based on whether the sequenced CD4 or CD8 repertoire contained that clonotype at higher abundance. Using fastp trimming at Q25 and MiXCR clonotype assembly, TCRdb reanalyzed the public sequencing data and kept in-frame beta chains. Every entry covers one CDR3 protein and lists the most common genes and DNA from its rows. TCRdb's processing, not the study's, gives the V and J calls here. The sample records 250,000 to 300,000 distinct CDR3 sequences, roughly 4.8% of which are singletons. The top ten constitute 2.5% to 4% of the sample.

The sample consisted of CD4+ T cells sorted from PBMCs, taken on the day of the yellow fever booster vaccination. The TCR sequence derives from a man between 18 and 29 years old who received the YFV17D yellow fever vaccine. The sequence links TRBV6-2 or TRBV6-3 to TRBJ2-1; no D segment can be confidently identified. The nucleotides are TGTGCCAGCAGTTATGAAAAATACAATGAGCAGTTCTTC. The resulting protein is CASSYEKYNEQFF.